The 23 T cell receptor beta chains listed next were all sequenced from one sample in a study of T cells in Graves' hyperthyroidism and ophthalmopathy (dated by TCRdb to between 2017 and 2020). Library method: multiplex PCR. Sequenced on an Illumina HiSeq 2000. The TCR beta CDR3 regions were amplified from RNA transcripts. The first round of RT-PCR for the TCR CDR3 was performed with the HTBI primer set and the Qiagen OneStep RT-PCR kit. TCRdb passed the public sequencing reads through fastp at Q25 and MiXCR, retaining productive beta sequences. Here each entry gathers all rows of one CDR3 protein and keeps the most common genes and DNA. Counted in this sample were roughly 400,000 distinct CDR3 sequences; roughly 13% of them appeared once. The top ten constitute around 27% of the sample. Sequences were obtained from blood. These receptors all come from a man aged 50 to 59 with Graves' ophthalmopathy.

The V and J genes are TRBV20-1 and TRBJ2-7; 7 bases are shared with TRBD2. CDR3 size: 13 residues. CDR1 is DFQATT and CDR2 is SNEGSKA in the germline V gene (reference sequence). J was trimmed by 6 bases and V by 4 bases; bases with no gene match: 9. Written as DNA, the CDR3 is TGCAGTGCTACAAGACATAGCGGGTTCGAGCAGTACTTC. Residues: CSATRHSGFEQYF.

This clonotype was seen at least ten times. The chain combines TRBV29-1 with TRBJ1-1; D is possibly TRBD1 (6 bases). V was cut by 1 base and J by 4 bases, with 7 bases left in between. CDR1 is SQVTM and CDR2 is ANQGSEA in the germline V gene. The CDR3 contains 12 residues. The CDR3, as DNA: TGCAGCGTTGAAGGACAGGCCACTGAAGCTTTCTTT. Protein sequence: CSVEGQATEAFF.

This chain uses TRBV20-1 with TRBJ2-7; the D call may be TRBD1 or TRBD2 (5 bases each). CDR1 is DFQATT, CDR2 SNEGSKA, per germline (reference sequence). This CDR3 comprises 13 residues. V lost 0 bases, J lost 3 bases, and 9 bases lay in between. Here the CDR3 reads CSARERGYYEQYF. The CDR3 DNA reads TGCAGTGCTAGAGAGAGGGGTTACTACGAGCAGTACTTC.

This clonotype has ten or more counts. V is TRBV5-1 and J is TRBJ1-6; D is unclear. The CDR3 has 14 amino acids. The ends were cut back, 3 bases at V and 2 bases at J, with 6 bases in the middle. In germline, CDR1 is SGHRS, CDR2 YFSETQ. The CDR3 sequence is CASSSGAYNSPLHF. The CDR3 coding sequence is TGCGCCAGCAGCTCCGGGGCCTATAATTCACCCCTCCACTTT.

This chain links TRBV7-2 with TRBJ1-3; D is unclear. Germline V lookup: CDR1 SGHTA, CDR2 FQGNSA. This CDR3 spans 14 amino acids. Trimming pared 6 bases from V and 0 bases from J, leaving 9 bases between. CDR3 sequence: CASREPSSGNTIYF. The CDR3 DNA is TGTGCCAGCAGGGAACCAAGCTCTGGAAACACCATATATTTT.

This clonotype has a single count. This CDR3 reads CASSVAEVNTEAFF. CDR3 bases: TGTGCCAGCAGCGTAGCGGAAGTGAACACTGAAGCTTTCTTT. This rearrangement joins TRBV9 to TRBJ1-1; D remains ambiguous. V dropped 0 bases and J dropped 0 bases, with 6 bases sitting between them. CDR1 SGDLS and CDR2 YYNGEE come from the germline V gene. The CDR3 contains 14 residues.

This clonotype was found many times. The chain has TRBV6-1 and TRBJ2-3; D not resolved. The germline V gene has CDR1 MNHNS and CDR2 SASEGT. The CDR3 totals 12 residues. The V and J ends lost 11 bases and 4 bases respectively, with 13 bases between them. The CDR3 here is CAAYRRADTQYF. The CDR3 DNA reads TGTGCCGCCTACCGAAGGGCAGATACGCAGTATTTT.

This clonotype was counted at least ten times. The chain recombines TRBV3-1 with TRBJ1-2; D remains unclear. Trimming stripped 3 bases from V and 3 bases from J, with 8 bases between. CDR1 LGHDT and CDR2 YNNKEL come from the germline V gene (reference sequence). This CDR3 has 13 residues. The DNA of the CDR3 is TGTGCCAGCAGCCAGATAGCTGACTATGGCTACACCTTC. It is translated as CASSQIADYGYTF. Full variable domain (missing parts from reference TRBV3-1 and TRBJ1-2): DTAVSQTPKYLVTQMGNDKSIKCEQNLGHDTMYWYKQDSKKFLKIMFSYNNKELIINETVPNRFSPKSPDKAHLNLHINSLELGDSAVYFCASSQIADYGYTFGSGTRLTVV.

There are many counts of this clonotype. The J gene is TRBJ2-5, the V gene TRBV18; D gene uncertain. With 0 bases removed from V and 2 bases from J, the gap between germline ends came to 7 bases. CDR1 is KGHSH and CDR2 is LQKENI in the germline V gene. The CDR3 is 14 amino acids. The CDR3 loop is CASSPPGKQETQYF. CDR3 nucleotide sequence: TGTGCCAGCTCACCACCGGGCAAACAAGAGACCCAGTACTTC. The entire variable domain, with the rest obtained from reference TRBV18 and TRBJ2-5, is as follows: NAGVMQNPRHLVRRRGQEARLRCSPMKGHSHVYWYRQLPEEGLKFMVYLQKENIIDESGMPKERFSAEFPKEGPSILRIQQVVRGDSAAYFCASSPPGKQETQYFGPGTRLLVL.

At least ten counts were recorded for this clonotype. V usage is TRBV9 and J usage is TRBJ2-1, with 8 bases lining up with TRBD2. The CDR3 spans 18 residues. V shed 0 bases and J 0 bases; nucleotides not matched to a gene: 8. Germline-derived CDR1 and CDR2 are SGDLS and YYNGEE. The CDR3 region is CASSVVSERGTSYNEQFF. The CDR3 region has the DNA TGTGCCAGCAGCGTAGTTTCCGAGCGGGGGACCTCCTACAATGAGCAGTTCTTC.

This clonotype has ten or more counts. This chain uses TRBV30 with TRBJ1-2, with a tentative D call TRBD1 (5 bases). CDR1 and CDR2 (germline): GTSNPN, SVGIG (reference sequence). V was shortened by 2 bases and J by 4 bases, with 11 bases between the two germline ends. The CDR3 length is 13 residues. In nucleotides, the CDR3 is TGTGCCTGGAGTCGGGGACCCAGCTATGGCTACACCTTC. Its translation: CAWSRGPSYGYTF.

This clonotype showed up many times. V gene TRBV18 combines with J gene TRBJ2-3, with D perhaps matching TRBD1 (5 bases). CDR1 KGHSH and CDR2 LQKENI come from the germline V gene. The V and J ends lost 3 bases and 2 bases respectively, with 9 bases between them. This CDR3 has 14 residues. The CDR3 reads CASSPGLNTDTQYF. DNA for the CDR3: TGTGCCAGCTCACCGGGGCTGAACACAGATACGCAGTATTTT.

This clonotype was detected ten times or more. At one boundary the junction diverges from the germline segment, which might be a read error. CDR3 protein: CASSLTGELFF. Written as DNA, the CDR3 is TGCGCCAGCAGCTTGACCGGGGAGCTGTTTTTT. The chain links TRBV28 to TRBJ2-2; the D is unclear. This CDR3 has 11 amino acids. Germline-derived CDR1 and CDR2 are MDHEN and SYDVKM.

V usage is TRBV10-3 and J usage is TRBJ2-5; D could derive from TRBD1 or TRBD2 (5 bases each). V dropped 0 bases and J dropped 1 base, with 6 bases sitting between them. The CDR3 extends over 14 amino acids. Germline assignment: CDR1 ENHRY and CDR2 SYGVKD. In DNA form, the CDR3 reads TGTGCCATCAGTGAGTCGGGGACCCAAGAGACCCAGTACTTC. Its protein is CAISESGTQETQYF.

This clonotype was recorded many times. The chain employs TRBV10-3 and TRBJ2-6; possibly TRBD1 or TRBD2 for D (5 bases each). The CDR3 contains 18 residues. Deletions cut 10 bases from V and 0 bases from J, with 22 bases between. Looked up from germline, CDR1 is ENHRY and CDR2 is SYGVKD. The CDR3 region has the DNA TGTGCCACCGCCTTTGGGGGATCGGCGGGCTCTGGGGCCAACGTCCTGACTTTC. This translates into CATAFGGSAGSGANVLTF.

V gene TRBV19 combines with J gene TRBJ1-1, with D tentatively TRBD1 (5 bases). The CDR3 covers 14 residues. Looked up from germline, CDR1 is LNHDA and CDR2 is SQIVND (reference sequence). V was pared by 7 bases and J by 1 base, with 13 bases between. CDR3 in DNA: TGTGCCAGTACGGGAGGGGACCAGAACACTGAAGCTTTCTTT. Its protein is CASTGGDQNTEAFF.

Ten or more counts support this clonotype. The chain joins TRBV24-1 to TRBJ2-1; no reliable D call. The CDR3 is 13 residues long. The germline gives CDR1 KGHDR, CDR2 SFDVKD. Trimming took off 3 bases at V and 9 bases at J, with 11 bases between the two ends. The CDR3 loop reads CATSDPYSGEQFF. The CDR3 DNA reads as TGTGCCACCAGTGATCCATATTCGGGTGAGCAGTTCTTC.

This clonotype was detected ten times or more. This chain uses TRBV20-1 with TRBJ1-1, with D uncertain. The length of the CDR3 is 13 residues. The ends were cut back, 6 bases at V and 1 base at J, with 12 bases in the middle. Per the germline V gene, CDR1 is DFQATT and CDR2 is SNEGSKA (reference sequence). The CDR3 DNA reads as TGCAGTGCCCTGACTGGAACGAACACTGAAGCTTTCTTT. Translating gives CSALTGTNTEAFF.

This clonotype was recorded at least ten times. CDR3 region: CANTKGLGIHEQFF. As DNA, the CDR3 is TGTGCCAACACTAAGGGACTAGGTATCCATGAGCAGTTCTTC. This chain uses TRBV14 with TRBJ2-1, with 8 bases identical to TRBD2. The CDR3 is 14 amino acids. Germline lookup yields CDR1 SGHDN and CDR2 FVKESK. V lost 10 bases to trimming and J lost 8 bases; unmatched junction nucleotides: 13.

This clonotype was seen repeatedly, ten times or more. The chain employs TRBV6-1 and TRBJ2-1, with TRBD2 matching over 10 bases. J gave up 7 bases and V 1 base, and 7 bases lay outside the gene matches. Looked up from germline, CDR1 is MNHNS and CDR2 is SASEGT. This CDR3 region has 16 residues. DNA of the CDR3: TGTGCCAGCAGTGAAGAACTAGCGGGATTGTCAAATGAGCAGTTCTTC. Its protein product is CASSEELAGLSNEQFF.

The chain uses TRBV5-1 and TRBJ2-2; possible D gene TRBD1, 5 bases. Germline assignment: CDR1 SGHRS and CDR2 YFSETQ. Trimming pared 0 bases from V and 6 bases from J, leaving 12 bases between. This CDR3 contains 15 residues. CDR3 protein: CASSLADPGPGELFF. Written as DNA, the CDR3 is TGCGCCAGCAGCTTGGCCGACCCAGGGCCCGGGGAGCTGTTTTTT.

This clonotype was seen many times. The chain is built from TRBV7-6 and TRBJ2-1; D may be TRBD2 (7 bases). CDR1 SGHVS and CDR2 FNYEAQ come from the germline V gene. This CDR3 is 16 amino acids long. V lost 0 bases, J lost 7 bases, and 16 bases lay in between. For the CDR3, the DNA is TGTGCCAGCAGCTTAGCCGTTGGGGGGGCCGCGAATGAGCAGTTCTTC. Translating gives CASSLAVGGAANEQFF.

J is TRBJ2-6 and V is TRBV6-2 or TRBV6-3; the match to TRBD2 covers 7 bases. Trimming removed 6 bases from V and 0 bases from J; junction bases left unmatched: 8. The CDR3 has 17 residues. CDR1 is MNHEY, CDR2 SVGEGT, per germline. This chain's CDR3 is CASRGGGGGSGANVLTF. DNA for the CDR3: TGTGCCAGCAGGGGGGGGGGGGGGGGCTCTGGGGCCAACGTCCTGACTTTC.